This TCR beta chain was sequenced for a study of cytomegalovirus exposure and HLA in healthy donors. The PCR contained 60 Vbeta and 13 Jbeta primers. Produced via immunoSEQ multiplex PCR; TCRdb's table is partial and in-frame only. The sample consists of 150,000 to 200,000 clones, 75% to 80% of them appearing once. The CDR3 loop spans 17 amino acids. Germline V gene lookup returns CDR1 ENHRY and CDR2 SYGVKD. Losses at the gene ends were 5 bases for V and 3 bases for J; bases not matched to a gene: 6. The chain carries TRBV10-3 and TRBJ2-2, with 13 bases matching TRBD2. Input material: PBMCs. The clonotype originates from a woman between 35 and 50 years old in good health and CMV-seronegative. DNA for the CDR3: TGTGCCATCAGTCCGGGACTAGCGGGACTTCACACCGGGGAGCTGTTTTTT. It is translated as CAISPGLAGLHTGELFF.